A single sample is the source of the 19 T cell receptor beta chains below, sequenced in a study of T cell responses to AZD1222 COVID-19 vaccine. This table comes from immunoSEQ multiplex PCR, and its TCRdb copy is limited to in-frame clones, with some not included. The sample comprises 75,000 to 80,000 clones, roughly 80% of which are singletons, and 25% to 30% rests with the top ten. This material consisted of peripheral blood, taken 28 days after the second dose of the MenACWY control vaccine. The source of these receptors is an adult who received the MenACWY meningococcal vaccine as a control.

The chain employs TRBV29-1 and TRBJ1-5, with a tentative D call TRBD1 (5 bases). From germline, CDR1 is SQVTM and CDR2 ANQGSEA. Deletions cut 4 bases from V and 1 base from J, with 11 bases between. The CDR3 contains 14 residues. CDR3 nucleotide sequence: TGCAGCGTTGGAGGCGGGGGAAGCAATCAGCCCCAGCATTTT. Translating gives CSVGGGGSNQPQHF.

This chain joins TRBV11-2 and TRBJ2-2, with D perhaps given as TRBD1 or TRBD2 (6 bases each). Germline V gives CDR1 SGHAT, CDR2 FQNNGV. The CDR3 runs 16 residues. Deletions cut 2 bases from V and 4 bases from J, with 14 bases between. The CDR3 bases are TGTGCCAGCAGCTTACTTCCCCCGGGGGCCACCGGGGAGCTGTTTTTT. Amino acid sequence: CASSLLPPGATGELFF.

The chain combines TRBV12-3 or TRBV12-4 with TRBJ2-3; D may be TRBD1 (6 bases). The ends were cut back, 6 bases at V and 3 bases at J, with 10 bases in the middle. This CDR3 is 13 amino acids long. CDR3 amino acids: CASRRTATDTQYF. The CDR3 DNA reads as TGTGCCAGCAGAAGGACAGCGACAGATACGCAGTATTTT.

This clone was seen a handful of times. This chain uses TRBV7-9 with TRBJ2-6; D not resolved. The CDR3 runs 16 residues. The V gene lost 5 bases and the J gene lost 4 bases, with 15 bases spanning the gap. CDR1 is SEHNR and CDR2 is FQNEAQ in the germline V gene (reference sequence). CDR3 protein: CASSPQVPTGANVLTF. CDR3 nucleotide sequence: TGTGCCAGCAGCCCCCAGGTCCCGACGGGGGCCAACGTCCTGACTTTC.

The J gene is TRBJ1-1, the V gene TRBV5-8; tentatively, D is TRBD1 (6 bases). Germline V gene sequence: CDR1 SGHTS, CDR2 YDEGEE. Deletions cut 2 bases from V and 0 bases from J, with 11 bases between. The CDR3 covers 15 residues. The CDR3 is CASSFWQGMNTEAFF. DNA of the CDR3: TGTGCCAGCAGCTTTTGGCAGGGGATGAACACTGAAGCTTTCTTT.

The gene calls are TRBV5-4 and TRBJ2-5, with 11 nucleotides matching TRBD2. Germline V gives CDR1 SGHNT, CDR2 YYREEE (reference sequence). The V gene end was trimmed by 0 bases and the J gene end by 4 bases; junction bases not matched to a gene: 8. The CDR3 has 17 residues. For the CDR3, the DNA is TGTGCCAGCAGCTTGGGCCTCTCTAGCGGGGGGCGAGAGACCCAGTACTTC. Protein product: CASSLGLSSGGRETQYF.

The V and J genes are TRBV5-1 and TRBJ2-2, with 7 bases fitting TRBD1. After removal of 4 bases from V and 0 bases from J, the junction contained 3 bases not matched to a gene. The CDR3 covers 15 residues. CDR1 SGHRS and CDR2 YFSETQ come from the germline V gene. Here the CDR3 reads CASSPDRTNTGELFF. The CDR3 DNA follows: TGCGCCAGCAGCCCGGACAGGACGAACACCGGGGAGCTGTTTTTT.

CDR3 sequence: CASSQDLQAYGYTF. In DNA, the CDR3 is TGCGCCAGCAGCCAAGATCTACAGGCCTATGGCTACACCTTC. This chain joins TRBV4-1 and TRBJ1-2; a weak D match, TRBD1 (5 bases). The CDR3 is made up of 14 amino acids. Germline loops: CDR1 MGHRA, CDR2 YSYEKL. The V end was cut by 0 bases, the J end by 4 bases, with 9 bases between.

The J gene is TRBJ1-1, the V gene TRBV5-6, with D maybe TRBD1 (6 bases). Germline loops: CDR1 SGHDT, CDR2 YYEEEE. The CDR3 is 16 residues long. V was trimmed by 1 base and J by 0 bases, leaving 13 bases between them. CDR3 loop: CASSLIGTYMNTEAFF. In nucleotides, the CDR3 is TGTGCCAGCAGCTTGATTGGGACATACATGAACACTGAAGCTTTCTTT.

This chain connects TRBV9 to TRBJ2-3, with D possibly being TRBD1 (6 bases). The CDR3 consists of 14 residues. Germline V lookup: CDR1 SGDLS, CDR2 YYNGEE. V was pared by 3 bases and J by 3 bases, with 11 bases between. The CDR3 loop is CASSGPGATDTQYF. CDR3 sequence (DNA): TGTGCCAGCAGCGGACCAGGGGCTACAGATACGCAGTATTTT.

The gene calls are TRBV28 and TRBJ2-3; D unresolved. V was trimmed by 6 bases and J by 4 bases, leaving 14 bases between them. The CDR3 is made up of 14 amino acids. The germline CDR1 and CDR2 sequences are MDHEN and SYDVKM. The CDR3 protein is CASSHLGVADTQYF. In DNA form, the CDR3 reads TGTGCCAGCAGCCACCTAGGAGTGGCAGATACGCAGTATTTT.

The V call is TRBV19, the J call TRBJ1-4; D not certain. CDR1 and CDR2 from the germline V gene are LNHDA and SQIVND (reference sequence). The V end lost 2 bases, the J end lost 7 bases, and 11 bases lay between the germline ends. This CDR3 is 14 amino acids long. The CDR3 DNA follows: TGTGCCAGTAGTATAAGTTGGCAGCCTGAAAAACTGTTTTTT. It is translated as CASSISWQPEKLFF.

The chain is built from TRBV19 and TRBJ1-1; 7 bases map to TRBD1. The J segment lost 2 bases and the V segment lost 1 base, leaving 4 bases of the junction unmatched. There are 15 residues in the CDR3. CDR1 is LNHDA and CDR2 is SQIVND in the germline V gene (reference sequence). The CDR3 protein is CASSIGPGGNTEAFF. CDR3 bases: TGTGCCAGTAGTATAGGACCAGGGGGAAACACTGAAGCTTTCTTT.

This clone was recorded once. The chain carries TRBV18 and TRBJ2-1; 9 bases align to TRBD2. The CDR3 has 15 amino acids. The ends lost 3 bases at V and 7 bases at J; junction bases unmatched: 7. CDR1 KGHSH and CDR2 LQKENI come from the germline V gene. The CDR3 DNA is TGTGCCAGCTCACCTTCTAGCGGGACAGTTAATGAGCAGTTCTTC. This sequence encodes CASSPSSGTVNEQFF.

About this clone: Other DNA sequences of this sample code for an identical CDR3. The gene calls are TRBV12-3 or TRBV12-4 and TRBJ1-1, with D possibly TRBD1 on 5 matching bases. V lost 3 bases and J lost 6, with 11 bases in between. This CDR3 region has 13 residues. CDR3 DNA: TGTGCCAGCAGTTTGGGGCGGGTCGCTGAAGCTTTCTTT. Protein: CASSLGRVAEAFF.

The chain has TRBV5-6 and TRBJ2-6; D ambiguous. V lost 2 bases and J lost 0, with 6 bases in between. CDR3 length: 15 residues. Germline V CDR1 and CDR2: SGHDT, YYEEEE. This chain's CDR3 is CASSFPNSGANVLTF. CDR3 DNA: TGTGCCAGCAGCTTCCCGAACTCTGGGGCCAACGTCCTGACTTTC.

The chain is built from TRBV9 and TRBJ2-6; D uncertain. Germline V lookup: CDR1 SGDLS, CDR2 YYNGEE. The length of the CDR3 is 14 residues. V dropped 0 bases and J dropped 0 bases, with 1 base sitting between them. CDR3 region: CASSVGSGANVLTF. CDR3 bases: TGTGCCAGCAGCGTAGGCTCTGGGGCCAACGTCCTGACTTTC.

The genes are TRBV10-3 and TRBJ2-7, with TRBD2 as a possible D gene (6 bases). Germline V gene lookup returns CDR1 ENHRY and CDR2 SYGVKD. The CDR3 has 12 amino acids. The V gene lost 10 bases and the J gene lost 6 bases, with 16 bases spanning the gap. The CDR3 protein is CATGTAPSEQYF. DNA for the CDR3: TGTGCCACCGGGACTGCCCCCTCCGAGCAGTACTTC.

This clone has only a few counts. V and J are TRBV2 and TRBJ2-1; 14 nucleotides line up with TRBD2. The CDR3 is 17 amino acids. CDR1 SNHLY and CDR2 FYNNEI come from the germline V gene. Trimming took 6 bases from V and 9 from J; bases not matched to a gene: 13. The CDR3 reads CASRAGTSGSDFSEQFF. The CDR3 DNA is TGTGCCAGCAGGGCAGGGACTAGCGGGAGTGATTTTAGTGAGCAGTTCTTC.